The rows below give T cell receptor beta chains drawn from one sample of a study of beta chain features in type 1 diabetes. TCRdb keeps only in-frame clones here, not all; method: immunoSEQ multiplex PCR. Of about 250,000 clones in the sample, about a tenth were seen once. The specimen was naive CD4+ T cells from blood. The receptors shown here come from a man aged 25 to 45 with type 1 diabetes. Each CDR3 is given with its conserved first and last residue. A D gene is named only where the DNA matches it firmly. Clone size, where shown, is once, few, many, or a class for clones that have expanded.

v_call	clone_size	j_call	d_call	cdr3_aa	cdr3_nt
TRBV14	few	TRBJ2-3	.	CASISSRRSSTDTQYF	TGTGCCAGCATCTCAAGCCGCAGGTCTAGCACAGATACGCAGTATTTT
TRBV10-3	.	TRBJ2-5	.	CAISESRVGGETQYF	TGTGCCATCAGTGAGTCGCGAGTTGGTGGAGAGACCCAGTACTTC
TRBV2	.	TRBJ2-3	TRBD1	CASRGGRGRTDTQYF	TGTGCCTCCCGAGGAGGCAGGGGGCGCACAGATACGCAGTATTTT
TRBV29-1	few	TRBJ1-2	TRBD1	CSADRGSSGYTF	TGCAGCGCAGACAGGGGGTCTAGTGGCTACACCTTC
TRBV18	.	TRBJ1-4	TRBD1	CASSPGDRKEKLFF	TGTGCCAGCTCACCGGGGGACAGGAAGGAAAAACTGTTTTTT
TRBV18	.	TRBJ2-1	TRBD1	CASSRGTGGNEQFF	TGTGCCAGCTCCCGGGGGACAGGGGGCAATGAGCAGTTCTTC
TRBV29-1	few	TRBJ2-3	TRBD2	CSVGFGGGTDTQYF	TGCAGCGTGGGATTCGGGGGGGGAACAGATACGCAGTATTTT
TRBV7-2	.	TRBJ2-2	.	CASSRRTGELFF	TGTGCCAGCAGCCGGAGGACCGGGGAGCTGTTTTTT
TRBV2	few	TRBJ2-7	.	CASSRGRPYEQYF	TGTGCCAGCAGTCGGGGTCGTCCCTACGAGCAGTACTTC
TRBV11-2	.	TRBJ2-5	.	CASSSAGKETQYF	TGTGCCAGCAGCTCCGCGGGGAAAGAGACCCAGTACTTC
TRBV10-3	.	TRBJ2-7	TRBD1	CAISVRDRGGYEQYF	TGTGCCATCAGTGTCCGGGACAGGGGAGGTTACGAGCAGTACTTC